The text below deals with one T cell receptor beta chain. These data come from a study of blood T cells in healthy people across ages. Primers used in a second PCR of roughly 6 to 11 cycles were a sample-barcoded 5' primer and a J-beta primer mix. TCRdb independently ran MiXCR on the 5' RACE reads; one entry per CDR3 protein. Among approximately 810,000 distinct CDR3 sequences listed, 30% to 45% were seen once. The sequence derives from a man in his late teens or twenties in good health. Sequencing was done on a sample of blood.

The DNA for the CDR3 is TGCAGTGCCCCACCCCTGTACACAGATACGCAGTATTTT. It yields the protein CSAPPLYTDTQYF. J is TRBJ2-3 and V is TRBV20-1; D gene ambiguous. The CDR3 extends over 13 amino acids. Germline V lookup: CDR1 DFQATT, CDR2 SNEGSKA (reference sequence). Trimming stripped 6 bases from V and 2 bases from J, with 12 bases between.